Listed here are 26 T cell receptor beta chains from one sample, sequenced in a study of shared clonotypes between healthy human individuals. TCRdb keeps only in-frame clones here, not all; method: immunoSEQ multiplex PCR. The sample has about 1 million clones, about 70% seen once. What was sequenced was memory CD4+ T cells sorted from blood. Specified subset: CD45RA-negative fraction. The origin of the receptors is a man in his late teens or twenties in good health.

The chain has TRBV6-1 and TRBJ1-2, with 8 nucleotides matching TRBD1. Germline V gene lookup returns CDR1 MNHNS and CDR2 SASEGT. V shed 2 bases and J 4 bases; nucleotides not matched to a gene: 12. The CDR3 loop spans 17 amino acids. CDR3 nucleotides: TGTGCCAGCAGTGAATCACTTCGACGGACAGGGTTCTATGGCTACACCTTC. It specifies CASSESLRRTGFYGYTF.

CDR3 loop: CASSAWDTPYEQYF. In DNA, the CDR3 is TGTGCCAGCAGCGCGTGGGACACGCCCTACGAGCAGTACTTC. This chain links TRBV5-6 with TRBJ2-7, with D perhaps TRBD1 (6 bases). Trimming took off 4 bases at V and 2 bases at J, with 13 bases between the two ends. The CDR3 extends over 14 amino acids. Per the germline V gene, CDR1 is SGHDT and CDR2 is YYEEEE. Full variable domain (remainder filled in from reference TRBV5-6 and TRBJ2-7): DAGVTQSPTHLIKTRGQQVTLRCSPKSGHDTVSWYQQALGQGPQFIFQYYEEEERQRGNFPDRFSGHQFPNYSSELNVNALLLGDSALYLCASSAWDTPYEQYFGPGTRLTVT.

The chain couples TRBV19 to TRBJ1-5; no reliable D call. The CDR3 is made up of 15 amino acids. The V end lost 5 bases, the J end lost 0 bases, and 11 bases lay between the germline ends. CDR1 and CDR2 (germline): LNHDA, SQIVND (reference sequence). CDR3 in amino acids: CASSLSLYSNQPQHF. The CDR3 bases are TGTGCCAGTAGTCTGTCACTTTATAGCAATCAGCCCCAGCATTTT.

The chain carries TRBV5-1 and TRBJ1-4, with 7 nucleotides matching TRBD1. Germline CDR1 and CDR2: SGHRS and YFSETQ. The CDR3 loop spans 16 amino acids. Trimming removed 3 bases from V and 8 bases from J; junction bases left unmatched: 13. The chain's CDR3 is CASSYESTGAGEKLFF. The CDR3 DNA sequence: TGCGCCAGCAGCTACGAATCAACAGGGGCGGGCGAAAAACTGTTTTTT.

The rearrangement links TRBV4-1 to TRBJ2-2; 9 bases fit TRBD1. Germline V gene lookup returns CDR1 MGHRA and CDR2 YSYEKL. This CDR3 is built from 15 residues. Trimming removed 5 bases from V and 6 bases from J; junction bases left unmatched: 7. This CDR3 is CASSLGQGEAGELFF. The CDR3 DNA is TGCGCCAGCAGCTTGGGACAGGGCGAAGCCGGGGAGCTGTTTTTT.

The chain employs TRBV19 and TRBJ1-6, with unresolved D. V was cut by 3 bases and J by 8 bases, with 8 bases left in between. This CDR3 is 13 amino acids long. Germline-derived CDR1 and CDR2 are LNHDA and SQIVND (reference sequence). DNA for the CDR3: TGTGCCAGTAGTATGGGGTCGTATTCACCCCTCCACTTT. Protein: CASSMGSYSPLHF. Variable domain in full (rest from reference TRBV19 and TRBJ1-6): DGGITQSPKYLFRKEGQNVTLSCEQNLNHDAMYWYRQDPGQGLRLIYYSQIVNDFQKGDIAEGYSVSREKKESFPLTVTSAQKNPTAFYLCASSMGSYSPLHFGNGTRLTVT.

The chain couples TRBV30 to TRBJ2-2, with 14 bases identical to TRBD2. CDR1 and CDR2 (germline): GTSNPN, SVGIG (reference sequence). The CDR3 sequence is 15 residues long. With 5 bases clipped from V and 7 bases from J, the junction kept 6 bases outside the gene matches. This chain's CDR3 is CAWEGTSGRSGELFF. CDR3 bases: TGTGCCTGGGAGGGGACTAGCGGGAGAAGCGGGGAGCTGTTTTTT.

The chain joins TRBV28 to TRBJ1-2, with a weak D call TRBD1 (6 bases). This CDR3 contains 13 residues. Germline assignment: CDR1 MDHEN and CDR2 SYDVKM. V shed 2 bases and J shed 3 bases, with 7 bases lying between them. CDR3 amino acids: CASSLAGDYGYTF. Here the CDR3 DNA reads TGTGCCAGCAGTTTAGCAGGGGACTATGGCTACACCTTC.

The gene calls are TRBV6-5 and TRBJ1-1; tentatively, D is TRBD1 (5 bases). The V gene's germline CDR1 is MNHEY and CDR2 SVGAGI. V was cut by 9 bases and J by 5 bases, with 10 bases left in between. The CDR3 runs to 11 residues. CDR3: CASTRGTEAFF. The CDR3, as DNA: TGTGCCAGTACCCGGGGGACTGAAGCTTTCTTT.

As to this clone: This sample includes further DNA sequences coding for the same CDR3. The rearrangement joins TRBV29-1 to TRBJ2-2, with D possibly being TRBD1 (6 bases). This CDR3 has 14 residues. V lost 4 bases, J lost 0 bases, and 9 bases lay in between. Germline V gives CDR1 SQVTM, CDR2 ANQGSEA. CDR3 nucleotide sequence: TGCAGCGTTGGCGGACAGACGAACACCGGGGAGCTGTTTTTT. It codes for CSVGGQTNTGELFF.

This clone occurred a few times. V and J are TRBV7-2 and TRBJ2-3; D gene unclear. In germline, CDR1 is SGHTA, CDR2 FQGNSA. The CDR3 is 15 residues long. Trimming removed 4 bases at V and 0 bases at J, with 11 bases between. Here the CDR3 reads CASSSGIISTDTQYF. For the CDR3, the DNA is TGTGCCAGCAGCTCAGGAATAATAAGCACAGATACGCAGTATTTT.

V usage is TRBV6-5 and J usage is TRBJ2-4; D is unclear. The CDR3 runs 11 residues. V lost 4 bases and J lost 6, with 4 bases in between. The V gene's germline CDR1 is MNHEY and CDR2 SVGAGI. The CDR3 loop is CASSFLNIQYF. CDR3 DNA sequence: TGTGCCAGCAGTTTTTTAAACATTCAGTACTTC.

The chain joins TRBV6-6 to TRBJ2-1, with D perhaps TRBD2 (6 bases). The ends were cut back, 7 bases at V and 4 bases at J, with 11 bases in the middle. Germline CDR1 and CDR2: MNHNY and SVGAGI (reference sequence). This CDR3 has 13 residues. The CDR3 coding sequence is TGTGCCAGCACCAACGGGGGATACAATGAGCAGTTCTTC. Translating gives CASTNGGYNEQFF.

The chain links TRBV2 to TRBJ1-5, with a tentative D call TRBD1 (5 bases). Trimming took off 4 bases at V and 6 bases at J, with 16 bases between the two ends. Germline CDR1 SNHLY, CDR2 FYNNEI. This CDR3 is built from 15 residues. In DNA, the CDR3 is TGTGCCAGCAGTGGGCAGGGAGGATCCGGTCAGCCCCAGCATTTT. As protein: CASSGQGGSGQPQHF. The full variable domain, with the rest looked up from reference TRBV2 and TRBJ1-5, is EPEVTQTPSHQVTQMGQEVILRCVPISNHLYFYWYRQILGQKVEFLVSFYNNEISEKSEIFDDQFSVERPDGSNFTLKIRSTKLEDSAMYFCASSGQGGSGQPQHFGDGTRLSIL.

This clone was detected only a few times. The chain links TRBV19 to TRBJ1-1; the D gene is possibly TRBD1 (6 bases). V dropped 4 bases and J dropped 0 bases, with 18 bases sitting between them. This CDR3 is built from 17 residues. In germline, CDR1 is LNHDA, CDR2 SQIVND (reference sequence). CDR3 sequence: CASSRGARGLVNTEAFF. CDR3 coding DNA: TGTGCCAGTAGTAGAGGGGCCCGGGGGCTGGTGAACACTGAAGCTTTCTTT.

V and J are TRBV7-2 and TRBJ2-3, with TRBD1 as a possible D gene (6 bases). The ends were cut back, 0 bases at V and 0 bases at J, with 13 bases in the middle. In germline, CDR1 is SGHTA, CDR2 FQGNSA. CDR3 size: 17 residues. CDR3 in DNA: TGTGCCAGCAGCTTAGCGGGACACAACCCTAGCACAGATACGCAGTATTTT. It is translated as CASSLAGHNPSTDTQYF.

The chain combines TRBV19 with TRBJ1-3; no firm D call. Trimming cost V 4 bases and J 3 bases, with 4 bases left between them. There are 12 residues in the CDR3. Germline-derived CDR1 and CDR2 are LNHDA and SQIVND (reference sequence). The chain's CDR3 is CASSKGGNTIYF. Written as DNA, the CDR3 is TGTGCCAGTAGTAAAGGTGGAAACACCATATATTTT.

The chain employs TRBV15 and TRBJ2-7; either TRBD1 or TRBD2 may supply D (5 bases each). V was clipped by 5 bases and J by 5 bases, with 19 bases between them. This CDR3 is 15 amino acids long. The germline CDR1 and CDR2 sequences are LNHNV and YYDKDF (reference sequence). In nucleotides, the CDR3 is TGTGCCACCAGCGGCGGCCTTGAGGGGTGGAACGAGCAGTACTTC. Translating it yields CATSGGLEGWNEQYF.

This clone has more than one count but fewer than ten. The chain carries TRBV2 and TRBJ1-2; 7 bases line up with TRBD1. Germline V gene lookup returns CDR1 SNHLY and CDR2 FYNNEI. The CDR3 is made up of 15 amino acids. With V trimmed by 3 bases and J by 5 bases, 9 bases remained unmatched. CDR3 sequence: CASSDSRTGIYGYTF. CDR3 sequence (DNA): TGTGCCAGCAGTGATTCCAGGACAGGCATTTATGGCTACACCTTC.

V gene TRBV30 combines with J gene TRBJ2-4, with a possible D match to TRBD1 (5 bases). Trimming removed 4 bases from V and 1 base from J, with 8 bases in between. The CDR3 is 13 residues long. Looked up from germline, CDR1 is GTSNPN and CDR2 is SVGIG (reference sequence). The chain's CDR3 is CAWNPGAKNIQYF. The CDR3 nucleotides are TGTGCCTGGAATCCAGGGGCCAAAAACATTCAGTACTTC. Supplemented by reference TRBV30 and TRBJ2-4, the full variable domain reads SQTIHQWPATLVQPVGSPLSLECTVEGTSNPNLYWYRQAAGRGLQLLFYSVGIGQISSEVPQNLSASRPQDRQFILSSKKLLLSDSGFYLCAWNPGAKNIQYFGAGTRLSVL.

Concerning this clone itself: Other DNA sequences in the sample encode the same CDR3. The V gene is TRBV18, the J gene TRBJ1-2; no clear D. The CDR3 consists of 13 residues. V shed 3 bases and J shed 4 bases, with 9 bases lying between them. Germline V gene sequence: CDR1 KGHSH, CDR2 LQKENI. CDR3 DNA: TGTGCCAGCTCACCGGACCGCTCCTATGGCTACACCTTC. This translates into CASSPDRSYGYTF.

This chain connects TRBV6-6 to TRBJ1-4; the D gene is possibly TRBD1 (5 bases). Near its end, the DNA agrees better with TRBJ2-2, so the J call may be wrong. In germline, CDR1 is MNHNY, CDR2 SVGAGI (reference sequence). CDR3 size: 12 residues. In DNA, the CDR3 is TGTGCCAGCAGCCACAGGAACCTGGAGCTGTTTTTT. This sequence encodes CASSHRNLELFF.

The rearrangement uses TRBV30 and TRBJ2-3, with D hard to call. Germline CDR1 and CDR2: GTSNPN and SVGIG (reference sequence). V was pared by 0 bases and J by 2 bases, with 6 bases between. The CDR3 spans 13 residues. The CDR3 bases are TGTGCCTGGAGTGTTCAGAACACAGATACGCAGTATTTT. Translation gives CAWSVQNTDTQYF.

Many counts were recorded for this clone. CDR3: CASSDSGSTGELFF. CDR3 DNA sequence: TGTGCCAGCAGTGACTCAGGGTCCACCGGGGAGCTGTTTTTT. V usage is TRBV6-1 and J usage is TRBJ2-2; D might be TRBD1 (5 bases). V lost 3 bases to trimming and J lost 4 bases, with 9 bases between them. The CDR3 consists of 14 residues. Germline loops: CDR1 MNHNS, CDR2 SASEGT.

The V gene is TRBV2, the J gene TRBJ1-2; no firm D call. CDR3 length equals 14 residues. V was cut by 1 base and J by 4 bases, with 10 bases left in between. The germline V gene has CDR1 SNHLY and CDR2 FYNNEI. The CDR3 region has the DNA TGTGCCAGCAGTGAAGAAACCACCTTCTATGGCTACACCTTC. Translated: CASSEETTFYGYTF.

The genes are TRBV5-8 and TRBJ1-2, with 7 bases aligning to TRBD1. The CDR3 extends over 13 amino acids. With V trimmed by 5 bases and J by 1 base, 2 bases remained unmatched. Germline V lookup: CDR1 SGHTS, CDR2 YDEGEE. This CDR3 is CASSRGLNYGYTF. CDR3 nucleotide sequence: TGTGCCAGCAGTAGGGGGCTTAACTATGGCTACACCTTC. The full variable domain, with the rest looked up from reference TRBV5-8 and TRBJ1-2, is EAGVTQSPTHLIKTRGQQATLRCSPISGHTSVYWYQQALGLGLQFLLWYDEGEERNRGNFPPRFSGRQFPNYSSELNVNALELEDSALYLCASSRGLNYGYTFGSGTRLTVV.